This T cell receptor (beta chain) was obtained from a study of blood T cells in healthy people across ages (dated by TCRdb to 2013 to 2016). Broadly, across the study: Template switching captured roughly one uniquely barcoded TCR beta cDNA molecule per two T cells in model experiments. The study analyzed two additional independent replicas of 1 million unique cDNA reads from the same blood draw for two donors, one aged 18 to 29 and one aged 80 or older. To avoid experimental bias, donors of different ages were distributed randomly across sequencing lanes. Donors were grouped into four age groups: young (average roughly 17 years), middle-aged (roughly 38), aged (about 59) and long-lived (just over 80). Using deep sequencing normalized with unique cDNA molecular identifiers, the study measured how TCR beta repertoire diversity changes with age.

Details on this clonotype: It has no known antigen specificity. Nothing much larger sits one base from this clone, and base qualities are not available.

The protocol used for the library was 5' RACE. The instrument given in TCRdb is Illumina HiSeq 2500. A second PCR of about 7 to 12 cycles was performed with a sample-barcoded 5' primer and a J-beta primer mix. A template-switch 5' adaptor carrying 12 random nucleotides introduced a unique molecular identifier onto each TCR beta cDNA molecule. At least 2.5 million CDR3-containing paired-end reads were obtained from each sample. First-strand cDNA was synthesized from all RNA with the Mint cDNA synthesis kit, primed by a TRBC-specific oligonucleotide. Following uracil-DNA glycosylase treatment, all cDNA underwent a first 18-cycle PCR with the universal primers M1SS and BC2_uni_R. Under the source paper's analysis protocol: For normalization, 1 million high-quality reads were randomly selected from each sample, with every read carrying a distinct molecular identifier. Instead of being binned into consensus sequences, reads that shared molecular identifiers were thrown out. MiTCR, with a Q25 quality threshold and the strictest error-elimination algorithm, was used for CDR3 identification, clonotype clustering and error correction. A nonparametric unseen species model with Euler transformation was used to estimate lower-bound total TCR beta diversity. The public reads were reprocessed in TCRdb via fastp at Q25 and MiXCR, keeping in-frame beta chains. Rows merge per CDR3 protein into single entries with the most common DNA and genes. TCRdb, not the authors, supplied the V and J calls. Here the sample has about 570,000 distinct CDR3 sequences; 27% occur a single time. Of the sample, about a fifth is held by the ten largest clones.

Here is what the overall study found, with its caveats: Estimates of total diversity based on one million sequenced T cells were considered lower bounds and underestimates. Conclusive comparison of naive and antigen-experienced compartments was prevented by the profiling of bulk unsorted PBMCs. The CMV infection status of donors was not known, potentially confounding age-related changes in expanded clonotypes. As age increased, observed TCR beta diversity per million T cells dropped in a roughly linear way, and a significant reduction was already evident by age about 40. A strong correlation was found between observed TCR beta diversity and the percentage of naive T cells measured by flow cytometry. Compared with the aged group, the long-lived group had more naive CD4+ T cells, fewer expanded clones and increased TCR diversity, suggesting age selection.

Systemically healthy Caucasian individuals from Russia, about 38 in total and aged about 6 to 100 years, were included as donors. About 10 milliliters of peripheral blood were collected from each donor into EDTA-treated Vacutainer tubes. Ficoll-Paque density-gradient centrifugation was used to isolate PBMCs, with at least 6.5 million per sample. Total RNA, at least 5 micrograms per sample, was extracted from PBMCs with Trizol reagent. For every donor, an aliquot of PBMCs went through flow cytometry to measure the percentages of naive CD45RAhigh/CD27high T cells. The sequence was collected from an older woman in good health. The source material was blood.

CDR3 reads: CASSSRLAGTYEQYF. In nucleotides, the sequence is TGTGCCAGCAGCTCTAGACTAGCGGGAACGTACGAGCAGTACTTC. The chain was built from TRBV28 and TRBJ2-7; 11 central nucleotides agree with TRBD2. CDR1 and CDR2 are drawn from the germline V gene: MDHEN, SYDVKM. V is pruned by 6 bases and J by 4 bases, leaving 8 bases of the junction without a gene match. The CDR3 holds 15 amino acids from the cysteine to the phenylalanine. Only the CDR3 region is kept as DNA, spanning 45 bases read in frame from base 1. Joined to the reference TRBV28 and TRBJ2-7 proteins, this CDR3 gives the full variable domain: DVKVTQSSRYLVKRTGEKVFLECVQDMDHENMFWYRQDPGLGLRLIYFSYDVKMKEKGDIPEGYSVSREKKERFSLILESASTNQTSMYLCASSSRLAGTYEQYFGPGTRLTVT.